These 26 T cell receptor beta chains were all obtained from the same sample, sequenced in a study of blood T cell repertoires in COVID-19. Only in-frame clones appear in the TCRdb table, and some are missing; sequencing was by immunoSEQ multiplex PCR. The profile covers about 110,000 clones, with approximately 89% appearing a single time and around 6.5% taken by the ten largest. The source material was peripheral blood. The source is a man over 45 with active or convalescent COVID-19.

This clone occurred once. CDR3 bases: TGTGCCAGCAGCGCTCCAGGGGGTGCGGGCGGGGAGCTGTTTTTT. It translates to CASSAPGGAGGELFF. The chain combines TRBV6-5 with TRBJ2-2; TRBD1 matches at 7 bases. The CDR3 totals 15 residues. Germline lookup yields CDR1 MNHEY and CDR2 SVGAGI. The ends lost 6 bases at V and 7 bases at J; junction bases unmatched: 11.

The CDR3 region has the DNA TGTGCCAGCAGCCTGAGCGGGAGTGTCTACAATGAGCAGTTCTTC. This encodes CASSLSGSVYNEQFF. This sequence joins TRBV25-1 and TRBJ2-1; the match to TRBD2 covers 8 bases. J lost 3 bases, V lost 6 bases, and 7 bases had no gene match. The CDR3 is made up of 15 amino acids. CDR1 MGHDK and CDR2 SYGVNS come from the germline V gene.

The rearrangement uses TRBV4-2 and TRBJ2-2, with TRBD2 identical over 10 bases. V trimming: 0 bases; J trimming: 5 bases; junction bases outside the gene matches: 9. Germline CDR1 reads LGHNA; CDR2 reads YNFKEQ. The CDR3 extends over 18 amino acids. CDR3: CASSQDLSGRAGTGELFF. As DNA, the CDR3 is TGTGCCAGCAGCCAAGATTTAAGCGGGAGGGCCGGGACCGGGGAGCTGTTTTTT.

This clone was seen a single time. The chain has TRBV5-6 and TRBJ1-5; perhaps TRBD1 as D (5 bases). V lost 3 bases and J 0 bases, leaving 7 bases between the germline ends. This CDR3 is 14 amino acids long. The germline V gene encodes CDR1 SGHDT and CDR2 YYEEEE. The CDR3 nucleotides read TGTGCCAGCAGCTACAGGAATAGCAATCAGCCCCAGCATTTT. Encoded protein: CASSYRNSNQPQHF.

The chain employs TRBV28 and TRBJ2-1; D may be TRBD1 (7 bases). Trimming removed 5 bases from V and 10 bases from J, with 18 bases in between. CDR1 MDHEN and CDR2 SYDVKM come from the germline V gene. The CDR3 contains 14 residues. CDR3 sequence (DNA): TGTGCCAGCAGTCCAGGGGGGAACCCCAAAGAGCAGTTCTTC. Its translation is CASSPGGNPKEQFF.

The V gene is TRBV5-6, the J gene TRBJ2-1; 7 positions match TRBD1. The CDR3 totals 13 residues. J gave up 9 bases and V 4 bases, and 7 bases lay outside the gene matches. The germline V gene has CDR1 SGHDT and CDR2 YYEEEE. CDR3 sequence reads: CASSVPTGSEQFF. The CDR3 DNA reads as TGTGCCAGCAGCGTCCCGACAGGGAGTGAGCAGTTCTTC.

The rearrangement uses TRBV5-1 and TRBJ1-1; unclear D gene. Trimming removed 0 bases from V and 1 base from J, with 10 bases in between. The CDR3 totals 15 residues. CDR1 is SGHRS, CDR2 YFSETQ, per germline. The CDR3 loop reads CASSLAGFGNTEAFF. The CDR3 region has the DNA TGCGCCAGCAGCTTGGCCGGGTTTGGGAACACTGAAGCTTTCTTT.

In nucleotides, the CDR3 is TGTGCCAGCCAGATCGGGACAGGGGGCTTCTACGAGCAGTACTTC. Protein sequence: CASQIGTGGFYEQYF. The rearrangement uses TRBV27 and TRBJ2-7; 12 nucleotides match TRBD1. Unmatched junction bases numbered 8, after V lost 8 bases and J lost 3 bases. The CDR3 is made up of 15 amino acids. Per the germline V gene, CDR1 is MNHEY and CDR2 is SMNVEV (reference sequence).

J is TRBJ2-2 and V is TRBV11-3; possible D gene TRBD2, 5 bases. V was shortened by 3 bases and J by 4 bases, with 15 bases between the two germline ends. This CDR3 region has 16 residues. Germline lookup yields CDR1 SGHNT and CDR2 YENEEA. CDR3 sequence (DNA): TGTGCCAGCAGCTTTATAGGACTCGGGTCCACCGGGGAGCTGTTTTTT. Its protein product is CASSFIGLGSTGELFF. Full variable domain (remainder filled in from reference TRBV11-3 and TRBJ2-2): EAGVVQSPRYKIIEKKQPVAFWCNPISGHNTLYWYLQNLGQGPELLIRYENEEAVDDSQLPKDRFSAERLKGVDSTLKIQPAELGDSAVYLCASSFIGLGSTGELFFGEGSRLTVL.

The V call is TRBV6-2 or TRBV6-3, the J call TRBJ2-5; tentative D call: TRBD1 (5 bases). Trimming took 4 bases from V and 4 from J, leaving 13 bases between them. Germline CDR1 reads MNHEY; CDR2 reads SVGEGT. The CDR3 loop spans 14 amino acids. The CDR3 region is CASSSQGVLETQYF. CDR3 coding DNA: TGTGCCAGCAGTTCACAAGGGGTCCTAGAGACCCAGTACTTC.

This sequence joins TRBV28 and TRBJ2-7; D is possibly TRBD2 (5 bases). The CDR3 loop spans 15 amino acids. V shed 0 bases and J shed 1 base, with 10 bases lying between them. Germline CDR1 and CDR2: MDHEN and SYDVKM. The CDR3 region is CASSLWEDTSYEQYF. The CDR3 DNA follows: TGTGCCAGCAGTTTATGGGAGGATACGTCCTACGAGCAGTACTTC.

CDR3 bases: TGCAGTGCTAGTTGGCAGGGGAATCAGCCCCAGCATTTT. It codes for CSASWQGNQPQHF. The J gene is TRBJ1-5, the V gene TRBV20-1, with D tentatively TRBD1 (6 bases). The CDR3 spans 13 residues. Germline V gene data show CDR1 as DFQATT and CDR2 as SNEGSKA (reference sequence). V lost 3 bases and J lost 4, with 10 bases in between.

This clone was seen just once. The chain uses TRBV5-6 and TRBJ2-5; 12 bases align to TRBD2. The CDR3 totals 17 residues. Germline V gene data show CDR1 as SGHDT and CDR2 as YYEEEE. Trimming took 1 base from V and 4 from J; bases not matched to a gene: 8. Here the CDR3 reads CASSLSRTSGMGETQYF. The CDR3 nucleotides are TGTGCCAGCAGCTTGTCTCGGACTAGCGGGATGGGAGAGACCCAGTACTTC.

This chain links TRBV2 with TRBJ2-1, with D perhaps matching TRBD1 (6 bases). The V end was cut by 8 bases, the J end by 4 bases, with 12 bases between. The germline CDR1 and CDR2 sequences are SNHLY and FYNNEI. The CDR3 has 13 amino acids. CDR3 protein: CASFGTPYNEQFF. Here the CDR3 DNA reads TGTGCCAGCTTCGGGACACCTTACAATGAGCAGTTCTTC.

CDR3 sequence reads: CASSTLAGIQETQYF. The CDR3 DNA is TGTGCCAGCAGCACACTAGCGGGGATCCAAGAGACCCAGTACTTC. V is TRBV3-1 (or the pseudogene TRBV3-2) and J is TRBJ2-5; 10 nucleotides align to TRBD2. V was pared by 5 bases and J by 1 base, with 4 bases of the junction left unmatched. Per germline, CDR1 LGHDT and CDR2 YNNKEL (reference sequence). The CDR3 consists of 15 residues.

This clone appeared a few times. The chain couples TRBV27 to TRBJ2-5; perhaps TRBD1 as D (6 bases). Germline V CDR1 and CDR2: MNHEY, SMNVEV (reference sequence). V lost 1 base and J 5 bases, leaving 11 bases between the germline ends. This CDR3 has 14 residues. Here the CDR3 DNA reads TGTGCCAGCAGTTTATACAGGGCCGGGGAGACCCAGTACTTC. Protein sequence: CASSLYRAGETQYF.

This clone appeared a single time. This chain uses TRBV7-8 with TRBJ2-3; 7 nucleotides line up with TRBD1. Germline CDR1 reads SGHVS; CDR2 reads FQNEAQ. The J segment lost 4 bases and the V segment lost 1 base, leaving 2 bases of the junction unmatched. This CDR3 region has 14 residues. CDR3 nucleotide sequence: TGTGCCAGCAGCTTAGAAGGGGGCCCAGATACGCAGTATTTT. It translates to CASSLEGGPDTQYF.

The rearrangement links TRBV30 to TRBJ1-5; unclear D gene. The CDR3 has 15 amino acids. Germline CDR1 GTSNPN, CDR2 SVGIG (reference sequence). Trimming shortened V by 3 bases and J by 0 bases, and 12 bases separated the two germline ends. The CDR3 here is CAWSVGVYSNQPQHF. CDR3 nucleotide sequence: TGTGCCTGGAGCGTAGGAGTCTATAGCAATCAGCCCCAGCATTTT.

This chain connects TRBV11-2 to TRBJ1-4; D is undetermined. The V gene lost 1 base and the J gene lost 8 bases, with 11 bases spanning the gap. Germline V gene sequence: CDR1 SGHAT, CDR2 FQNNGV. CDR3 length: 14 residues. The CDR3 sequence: CASSLAGGWEKLFF. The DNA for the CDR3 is TGTGCCAGCAGCTTAGCAGGAGGATGGGAAAAACTGTTTTTT.

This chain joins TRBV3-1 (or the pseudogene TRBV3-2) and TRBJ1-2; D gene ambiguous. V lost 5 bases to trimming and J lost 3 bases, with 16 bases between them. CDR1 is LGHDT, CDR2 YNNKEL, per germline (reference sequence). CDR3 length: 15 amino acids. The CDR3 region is CASSAAGGMDYGYTF. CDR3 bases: TGTGCCAGCAGCGCTGCTGGAGGTATGGACTATGGCTACACCTTC.

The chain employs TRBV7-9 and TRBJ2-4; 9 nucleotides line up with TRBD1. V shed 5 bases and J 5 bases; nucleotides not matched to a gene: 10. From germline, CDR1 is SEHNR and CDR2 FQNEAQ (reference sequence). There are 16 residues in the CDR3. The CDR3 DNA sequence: TGTGCCAGCAGCCGACAGGGGGACGGGGTTCAAAACATTCAGTACTTC. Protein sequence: CASSRQGDGVQNIQYF.

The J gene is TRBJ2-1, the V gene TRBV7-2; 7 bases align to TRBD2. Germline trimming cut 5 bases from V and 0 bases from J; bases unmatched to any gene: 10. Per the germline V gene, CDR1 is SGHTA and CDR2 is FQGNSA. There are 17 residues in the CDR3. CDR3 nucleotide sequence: TGTGCCAGCAGCCTGAGACTAGCACGGAGCTCCTACAATGAGCAGTTCTTC. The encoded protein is CASSLRLARSSYNEQFF.

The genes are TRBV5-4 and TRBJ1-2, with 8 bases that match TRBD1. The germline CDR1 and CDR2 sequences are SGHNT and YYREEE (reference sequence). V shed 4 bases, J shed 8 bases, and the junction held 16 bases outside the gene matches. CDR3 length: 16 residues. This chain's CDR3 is CASSTSGDRGLKGYTF. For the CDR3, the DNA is TGTGCCAGCAGCACATCGGGAGACAGGGGTCTTAAGGGCTACACCTTC.

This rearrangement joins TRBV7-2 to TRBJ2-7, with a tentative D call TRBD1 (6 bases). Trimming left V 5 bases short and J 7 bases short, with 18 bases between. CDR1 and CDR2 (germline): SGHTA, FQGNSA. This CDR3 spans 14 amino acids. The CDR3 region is CASSVQGELGEQYF. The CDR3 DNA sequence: TGTGCCAGCAGCGTACAGGGAGAGCTGGGGGAGCAGTACTTC.

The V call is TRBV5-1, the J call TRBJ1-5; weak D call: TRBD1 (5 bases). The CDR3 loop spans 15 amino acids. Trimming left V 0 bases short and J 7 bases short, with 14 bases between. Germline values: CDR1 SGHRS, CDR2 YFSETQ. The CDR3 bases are TGCGCCAGCAGCTTGGCCCCTGGCCGGGGGCAGCCCCAGCATTTT. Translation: CASSLAPGRGQPQHF.

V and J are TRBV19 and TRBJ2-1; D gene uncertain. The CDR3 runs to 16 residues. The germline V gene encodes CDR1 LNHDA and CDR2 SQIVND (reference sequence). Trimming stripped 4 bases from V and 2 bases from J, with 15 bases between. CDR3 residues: CASSRGRGFAYNEQFF. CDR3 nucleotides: TGTGCCAGTAGTAGAGGCCGTGGGTTCGCCTACAATGAGCAGTTCTTC.